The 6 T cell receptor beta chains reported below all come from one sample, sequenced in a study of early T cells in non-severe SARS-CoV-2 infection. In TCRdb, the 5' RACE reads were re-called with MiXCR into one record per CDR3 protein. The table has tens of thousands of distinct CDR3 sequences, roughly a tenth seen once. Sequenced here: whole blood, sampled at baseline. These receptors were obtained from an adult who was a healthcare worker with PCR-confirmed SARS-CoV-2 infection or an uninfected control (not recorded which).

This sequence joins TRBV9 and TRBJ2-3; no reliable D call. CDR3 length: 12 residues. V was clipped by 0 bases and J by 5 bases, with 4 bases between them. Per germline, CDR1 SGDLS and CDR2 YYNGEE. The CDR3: CASSVAGDTQYF. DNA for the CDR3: TGTGCCAGCAGCGTAGCAGGAGATACGCAGTATTTT.

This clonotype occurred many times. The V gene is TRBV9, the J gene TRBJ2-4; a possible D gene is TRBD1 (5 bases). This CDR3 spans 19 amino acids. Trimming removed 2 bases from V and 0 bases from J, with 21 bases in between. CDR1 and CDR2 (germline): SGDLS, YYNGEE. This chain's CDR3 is CASSVGPTLGVLAKNIQYF. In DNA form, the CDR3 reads TGTGCCAGCAGCGTGGGTCCCACCTTAGGGGTTCTAGCCAAAAACATTCAGTACTTC.

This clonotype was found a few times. The CDR3 sequence is CASSQERQGTYEQYF. In nucleotides, the CDR3 is TGCGCCAGCAGCCAAGAACGGCAGGGAACCTACGAGCAGTACTTC. The rearrangement links TRBV4-3 to TRBJ2-7; tentative D call: TRBD1 (5 bases). V shed 0 bases and J shed 2 bases, with 11 bases lying between them. The germline V gene encodes CDR1 LGHNA and CDR2 YSLEER. The CDR3 contains 15 residues.

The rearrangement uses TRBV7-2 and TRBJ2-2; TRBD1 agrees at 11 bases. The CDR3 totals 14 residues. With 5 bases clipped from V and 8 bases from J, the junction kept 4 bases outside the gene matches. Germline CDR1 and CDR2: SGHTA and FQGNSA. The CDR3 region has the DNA TGTGCCAGCAGCCCAGGACAGGGGGCAGGGGAGCTGTTTTTT. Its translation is CASSPGQGAGELFF.

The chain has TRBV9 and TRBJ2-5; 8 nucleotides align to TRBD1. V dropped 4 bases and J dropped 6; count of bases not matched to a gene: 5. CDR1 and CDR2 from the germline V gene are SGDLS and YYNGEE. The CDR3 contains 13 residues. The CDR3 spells CASSSDRGQTQYF. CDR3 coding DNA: TGTGCCAGCAGCTCCGACAGGGGACAGACCCAGTACTTC.

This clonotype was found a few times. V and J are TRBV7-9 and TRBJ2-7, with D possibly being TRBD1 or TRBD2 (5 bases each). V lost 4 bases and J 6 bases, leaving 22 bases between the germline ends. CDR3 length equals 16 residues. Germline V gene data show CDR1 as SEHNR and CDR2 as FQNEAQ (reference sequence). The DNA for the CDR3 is TGTGCCAGCAGCTCTGGCACTGGGGACCCCTCTCGCGAGCAGTACTTC. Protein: CASSSGTGDPSREQYF.